These 28 T cell receptor beta chains originate from one sample sequenced in a study of T cells after yellow fever vaccination. TCRdb reprocessed the 5' RACE reads via MiXCR and lists one record per CDR3 protein. Among some 560,000 distinct CDR3 sequences listed, roughly 19% were seen once. Here the sequenced sample was PBMCs, taken 15 days after the yellow fever booster vaccination. All receptors derive from a man aged 25-45 years who received the YFV17D yellow fever vaccine.

The sample holds a few counts of this clonotype. V is TRBV28 and J is TRBJ2-1; possible D gene TRBD1, 6 bases. Trimming shortened V by 3 bases and J by 7 bases, and 19 bases separated the two germline ends. The CDR3 sequence is 16 residues long. CDR1 and CDR2 (germline): MDHEN, SYDVKM. CDR3 residues: CASSFLGQFPSNEQFF. CDR3 sequence (DNA): TGTGCCAGCAGTTTCCTCGGACAGTTCCCCTCTAATGAGCAGTTCTTC.

The table lists this clonotype with a few counts. This chain joins TRBV27 and TRBJ1-6; no firm D call. Looked up from germline, CDR1 is MNHEY and CDR2 is SMNVEV (reference sequence). V was shortened by 0 bases and J by 6 bases, with 9 bases between the two germline ends. This CDR3 comprises 15 residues. CDR3 residues: CASSLSAAANSPLHF. The CDR3 DNA follows: TGTGCCAGCAGTTTATCGGCAGCAGCTAATTCACCCCTCCACTTT.

In its sample, this clonotype was seen many times. V is TRBV7-6 and J is TRBJ2-2; 7 bases are shared with TRBD1. Germline V gene data show CDR1 as SGHVS and CDR2 as FNYEAQ. With 5 bases clipped from V and 1 base from J, the junction kept 1 base outside the gene matches. The CDR3 is made up of 14 amino acids. CDR3: CASSRDRNTGELFF. CDR3 in DNA: TGTGCCAGCAGCCGGGACAGGAACACCGGGGAGCTGTTTTTT.

This chain connects TRBV5-4 to TRBJ2-1; TRBD2 is a possible D gene (7 bases). The CDR3 spans 15 residues. Germline V gene lookup returns CDR1 SGHNT and CDR2 YYREEE (reference sequence). V was shortened by 10 bases and J by 4 bases, with 21 bases between the two germline ends. Written as DNA, the CDR3 is TGTGCCTTGAGGGGGGGGGCGGAAGCTTACAATGAGCAGTTCTTC. Amino acid sequence: CALRGGAEAYNEQFF.

This clonotype was counted between two and nine times. This chain connects TRBV7-2 to TRBJ2-5; 7 bases map to TRBD2. Germline V gene sequence: CDR1 SGHTA, CDR2 FQGNSA. J was trimmed by 3 bases and V by 2 bases; bases with no gene match: 9. This CDR3 comprises 16 residues. Here the CDR3 reads CASSLNRLAGEETQYF. CDR3 sequence (DNA): TGTGCCAGCAGCTTAAACCGACTCGCGGGGGAAGAGACCCAGTACTTC.

This clonotype was found a few times. The J gene is TRBJ2-2, the V gene TRBV20-1; D is uncertain. This CDR3 is built from 14 residues. Germline CDR1 reads DFQATT; CDR2 reads SNEGSKA (reference sequence). Trimming took off 1 base at V and 2 bases at J, with 8 bases between the two ends. CDR3 sequence reads: CSARGHFNTGELFF. The CDR3 DNA is TGCAGTGCTAGAGGACACTTTAACACCGGGGAGCTGTTTTTT.

The sample holds a few counts of this clonotype. This chain uses TRBV5-4 with TRBJ2-5; 8 bases are a match to TRBD2. The CDR3 loop spans 15 amino acids. The junction had 7 bases not matched to a gene; V was cut back by 4 bases and J by 2 bases. Germline-derived CDR1 and CDR2 are SGHNT and YYREEE (reference sequence). The CDR3 region has the DNA TGTGCCAGCAGCCCCAGCGGGAGTCCTCAAGAGACCCAGTACTTC. The encoded protein is CASSPSGSPQETQYF.

The sample holds a few counts of this clonotype. V is TRBV28 and J is TRBJ2-7; 9 nucleotides align to TRBD2. This CDR3 is built from 15 residues. With V trimmed by 1 base and J by 7 bases, 8 bases remained unmatched. CDR1 and CDR2 from the germline V gene are MDHEN and SYDVKM. For the CDR3, the DNA is TGTGCCAGCAGTTTATCCGGCGGGAGGGCGAGAGAGCAGTACTTC. Amino acid sequence: CASSLSGGRAREQYF. Drawing the rest from reference TRBV28 and TRBJ2-7, the complete variable domain is DVKVTQSSRYLVKRTGEKVFLECVQDMDHENMFWYRQDPGLGLRLIYFSYDVKMKEKGDIPEGYSVSREKKERFSLILESASTNQTSMYLCASSLSGGRAREQYFGPGTRLTVT.

The rearrangement joins TRBV5-1 to TRBJ2-7, with TRBD1 identical over 9 bases. Trimming at V came to 3 bases and at J to 2 bases, leaving 12 bases not matched to a gene. Germline loops: CDR1 SGHRS, CDR2 YFSETQ. There are 17 residues in the CDR3. DNA for the CDR3: TGCGCCAGCAGCTCCCGCCCGTGGACAGGGGATCCCTACGAGCAGTACTTC. It is translated as CASSSRPWTGDPYEQYF.

This clonotype was detected a few times. The V gene is TRBV21-1, the J gene TRBJ2-1; the D call of TRBD1 is as the table states it, not checked on the DNA. TRBV21-1 is designated a pseudogene. This CDR3 contains 17 residues. DNA for the CDR3: TGTGCCAGCAGCGAGAGCCGGGACGCCATAACCTACAATGAGCAGTTCTTC. This codes for CASSESRDAITYNEQFF.

The rearrangement links TRBV27 to TRBJ2-4; D might be TRBD1 or TRBD2, each matching 5 bases. The CDR3 is made up of 13 amino acids. Per the germline V gene, CDR1 is MNHEY and CDR2 is SMNVEV (reference sequence). Trimming stripped 9 bases from V and 1 base from J, with 10 bases between. CDR3 nucleotide sequence: TGTGCCAGGGGACCCTGGGCCAAAAACATTCAGTACTTC. Its protein is CARGPWAKNIQYF.

The chain combines TRBV7-9 with TRBJ1-5; D might be TRBD1 (6 bases). Between the trimmed V and J ends, which lost 2 bases and 0 bases, there was a span of 14 bases. The CDR3 totals 17 residues. Looked up from germline, CDR1 is SEHNR and CDR2 is FQNEAQ (reference sequence). The chain's CDR3 is CASSLHTGHLSNQPQHF. The CDR3 nucleotides read TGTGCCAGCAGCTTACATACGGGACACCTTAGCAATCAGCCCCAGCATTTT. Based on the CDR3 plus reference TRBV7-9 and TRBJ1-5, the full variable domain is DTGVSQNPRHKITKRGQNVTFRCDPISEHNRLYWYRQTLGQGPEFLTYFQNEAQLEKSRLLSDRFSAERPKGSFSTLEIQRTEQGDSAMYLCASSLHTGHLSNQPQHFGDGTRLSIL.

This clonotype was counted only a few times. The chain has TRBV28 and TRBJ2-3; no definite D call. This CDR3 spans 15 amino acids. V dropped 5 bases and J dropped 0 bases, with 12 bases sitting between them. CDR1 is MDHEN, CDR2 SYDVKM, per germline. CDR3 region: CASSLTGSSTDTQYF. The DNA for the CDR3 is TGTGCCAGCAGTCTAACGGGCAGTAGCACAGATACGCAGTATTTT.

This clonotype has just a few counts. The chain uses TRBV11-2 and TRBJ2-3, with TRBD2 as a possible D gene (8 bases). CDR1 is SGHAT and CDR2 is FQNNGV in the germline V gene. Trimming took off 1 base at V and 8 bases at J, with 25 bases between the two ends. CDR3 length: 18 amino acids. CDR3 amino acids: CASSLVPGKGAGGGTQYF. The CDR3 nucleotides are TGTGCCAGCAGCTTAGTCCCGGGGAAGGGGGCGGGAGGAGGTACGCAGTATTTT. Based on the CDR3 plus reference TRBV11-2 and TRBJ2-3, the full variable domain is EAGVAQSPRYKIIEKRQSVAFWCNPISGHATLYWYQQILGQGPKLLIQFQNNGVVDDSQLPKDRFSAERLKGVDSTLKIQPAKLEDSAVYLCASSLVPGKGAGGGTQYFGPGTRLTVL.

The genes are TRBV7-2 and TRBJ2-7, with D maybe TRBD2 (6 bases). CDR1 is SGHTA, CDR2 FQGNSA, per germline. The V end was cut by 5 bases, the J end by 2 bases, with 19 bases between. There are 16 residues in the CDR3. CDR3 sequence (DNA): TGTGCCAGCAGCCCCCCTAAAGGCGGGACTCCCTACGAGCAGTACTTC. Its translation is CASSPPKGGTPYEQYF.

The chain uses TRBV5-1 and TRBJ2-5; TRBD1 or TRBD2 may be the D gene (5 bases each). The CDR3 consists of 14 residues. Germline loops: CDR1 SGHRS, CDR2 YFSETQ. V was cut by 5 bases and J by 5 bases, with 16 bases left in between. The CDR3 is CASSRNGAGETQYF. In DNA form, the CDR3 reads TGCGCCAGCAGTCGGAACGGGGCCGGGGAGACCCAGTACTTC.

The chain carries TRBV6-2 or TRBV6-3 and TRBJ2-7; no definite D call. Germline V CDR1 and CDR2: MNHEY, SVGEGT. This CDR3 has 12 amino acids. Trimming took off 2 bases at V and 3 bases at J, with 5 bases between the two ends. The CDR3 nucleotides read TGTGCCAGCAGTTACACCGTCTACGAGCAGTACTTC. Its translation: CASSYTVYEQYF.

The rearrangement uses TRBV2 and TRBJ2-4, with D possibly being TRBD1 or TRBD2 (6 bases each). Trimming pared 7 bases from V and 1 base from J, leaving 8 bases between. CDR1 is SNHLY, CDR2 FYNNEI, per germline. The CDR3 spans 13 residues. CDR3 bases: TGTGCCAGCATAGGGGGGGCCAAAAACATTCAGTACTTC. It yields the protein CASIGGAKNIQYF.

The chain is built from TRBV20-1 and TRBJ2-7, with D perhaps matching TRBD2 (6 bases). Germline lookup yields CDR1 DFQATT and CDR2 SNEGSKA (reference sequence). The CDR3 has 13 residues. Between the trimmed V and J ends, which lost 5 bases and 5 bases, there was a span of 16 bases. CDR3 protein: CSALRDPGDEQYF. In DNA form, the CDR3 reads TGCAGTGCTCTGCGGGACCCTGGGGACGAGCAGTACTTC.

CDR3 amino acids: CASSTRSYGYTF. The CDR3, as DNA: TGTGCCAGCAGCACCCGTTCCTATGGCTACACCTTC. This chain links TRBV7-2 with TRBJ1-2; D remains unclear. Trimming cost V 5 bases and J 4 bases, with 8 bases left between them. Germline CDR1 is SGHTA and CDR2 is FQGNSA. This CDR3 has 12 residues.

This clonotype has more than one count but fewer than ten. The chain carries TRBV5-1 and TRBJ2-7; D is uncertain. V dropped 4 bases and J dropped 5 bases, with 10 bases sitting between them. The CDR3 totals 12 residues. Per the germline V gene, CDR1 is SGHRS and CDR2 is YFSETQ. Here the CDR3 DNA reads TGCGCCAGCAGCCCCCATGCGGACGAGCAGTACTTC. It encodes CASSPHADEQYF.

This clonotype was observed a handful of times. This sequence joins TRBV20-1 and TRBJ1-1, with D perhaps TRBD1 (5 bases). This CDR3 has 15 residues. V lost 3 bases, J lost 3 bases, and 17 bases lay in between. Germline CDR1 is DFQATT and CDR2 is SNEGSKA (reference sequence). CDR3 residues: CSARTWGNKDTEAFF. CDR3 in DNA: TGCAGTGCTAGGACCTGGGGGAATAAGGACACTGAAGCTTTCTTT.

This clonotype has more than one count but fewer than ten. The V and J genes are TRBV27 and TRBJ2-3, with D perhaps TRBD2 (7 bases). Germline CDR1 and CDR2: MNHEY and SMNVEV (reference sequence). Trimming shortened V by 4 bases and J by 3 bases, and 11 bases separated the two germline ends. CDR3 length: 14 residues. CDR3 nucleotide sequence: TGTGCCAGCAGTTGGGGGGGGCTAACAGATACGCAGTATTTT. Its translation is CASSWGGLTDTQYF.

This clonotype was found a few times. The rearrangement uses TRBV19 and TRBJ2-7; TRBD1 aligns across 7 bases. The CDR3 runs 16 residues. V lost 0 bases, J lost 4 bases, and 9 bases stayed unmatched. CDR1 is LNHDA and CDR2 is SQIVND in the germline V gene (reference sequence). The CDR3 DNA reads as TGTGCCAGTAGTATAGATGGCCCCGACAGGGTGTACGAGCAGTACTTC. Translation: CASSIDGPDRVYEQYF.

The chain links TRBV15 to TRBJ2-7; possibly TRBD2 for D (6 bases). CDR1 and CDR2 (germline): LNHNV, YYDKDF (reference sequence). The ends were cut back, 1 base at V and 2 bases at J, with 12 bases in the middle. The CDR3 runs 15 residues. In nucleotides, the CDR3 is TGTGCCACCAGCAGAGGAAATTCGGGGGCCTACGAGCAGTACTTC. Translation gives CATSRGNSGAYEQYF.

This clonotype was detected only a few times. V and J are TRBV11-2 and TRBJ2-1; 9 bases align to TRBD2. The CDR3 length is 19 residues. With 3 bases clipped from V and 6 bases from J, the junction kept 18 bases outside the gene matches. Germline assignment: CDR1 SGHAT and CDR2 FQNNGV. The CDR3 DNA is TGTGCCAGCAGCTTTTTCCCCGGCCAATCATTTAGCGGGAGCAATGAGCAGTTCTTC. Translated: CASSFFPGQSFSGSNEQFF.

This chain joins TRBV18 and TRBJ2-5; 7 bases are shared with TRBD2. The CDR3 is 16 amino acids. The germline CDR1 and CDR2 sequences are KGHSH and LQKENI. V lost 2 bases, J lost 5 bases, and 11 bases stayed unmatched. CDR3 sequence: CASSPSPPAGGETQYF. In DNA form, the CDR3 reads TGTGCCAGCTCACCATCCCCCCCGGCCGGGGGGGAGACCCAGTACTTC. The full variable domain, completed using reference TRBV18 and TRBJ2-5, is NAGVMQNPRHLVRRRGQEARLRCSPMKGHSHVYWYRQLPEEGLKFMVYLQKENIIDESGMPKERFSAEFPKEGPSILRIQQVVRGDSAAYFCASSPSPPAGGETQYFGPGTRLLVL.

The chain links TRBV6-2 or TRBV6-3 to TRBJ2-2, with 11 bases matching TRBD2. The CDR3 is made up of 14 amino acids. The J segment lost 6 bases and the V segment lost 7 bases, leaving 4 bases of the junction unmatched. Germline V CDR1 and CDR2: MNHEY, SVGEGT. The CDR3 sequence: CASILLAGAGELFF. The CDR3 DNA sequence: TGTGCCAGCATCTTACTAGCGGGAGCCGGGGAGCTGTTTTTT.